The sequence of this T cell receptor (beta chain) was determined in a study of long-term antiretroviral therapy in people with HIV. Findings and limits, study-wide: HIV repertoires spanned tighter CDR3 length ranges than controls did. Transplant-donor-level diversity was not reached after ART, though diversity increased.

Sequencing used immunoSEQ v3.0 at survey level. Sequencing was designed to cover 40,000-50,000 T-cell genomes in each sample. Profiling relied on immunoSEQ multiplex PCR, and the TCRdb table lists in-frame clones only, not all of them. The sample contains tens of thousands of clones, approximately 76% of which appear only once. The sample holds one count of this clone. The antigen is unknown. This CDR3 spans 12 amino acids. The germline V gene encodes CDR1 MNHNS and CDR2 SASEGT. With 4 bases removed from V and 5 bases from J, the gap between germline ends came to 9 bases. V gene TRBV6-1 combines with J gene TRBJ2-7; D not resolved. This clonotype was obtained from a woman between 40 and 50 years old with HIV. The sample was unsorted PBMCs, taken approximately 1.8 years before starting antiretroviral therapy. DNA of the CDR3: TGTGCCAGCAGTGCCGGGCTCCACGAGCAGTACTTC. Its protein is CASSAGLHEQYF.